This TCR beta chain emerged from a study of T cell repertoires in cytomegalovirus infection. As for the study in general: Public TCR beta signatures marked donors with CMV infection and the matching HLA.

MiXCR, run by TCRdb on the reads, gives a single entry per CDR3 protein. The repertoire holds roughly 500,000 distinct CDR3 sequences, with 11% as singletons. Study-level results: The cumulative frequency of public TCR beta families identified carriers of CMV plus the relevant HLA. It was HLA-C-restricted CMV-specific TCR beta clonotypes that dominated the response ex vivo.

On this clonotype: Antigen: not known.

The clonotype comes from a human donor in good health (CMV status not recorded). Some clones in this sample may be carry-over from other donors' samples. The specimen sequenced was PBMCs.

DNA for the CDR3: TGCAGTGCTAGAGATTGGGGGGGCGATACGCAGTATTTT. The encoded protein is CSARDWGGDTQYF. J is TRBJ2-3 and V is TRBV20-1; D perhaps matches TRBD2 (7 bases). The CDR3 is made up of 13 amino acids. Germline CDR1 is DFQATT and CDR2 is SNEGSKA (reference sequence). The germline V and J ends were trimmed by 0 bases and 6 bases, with 10 bases remaining between them.